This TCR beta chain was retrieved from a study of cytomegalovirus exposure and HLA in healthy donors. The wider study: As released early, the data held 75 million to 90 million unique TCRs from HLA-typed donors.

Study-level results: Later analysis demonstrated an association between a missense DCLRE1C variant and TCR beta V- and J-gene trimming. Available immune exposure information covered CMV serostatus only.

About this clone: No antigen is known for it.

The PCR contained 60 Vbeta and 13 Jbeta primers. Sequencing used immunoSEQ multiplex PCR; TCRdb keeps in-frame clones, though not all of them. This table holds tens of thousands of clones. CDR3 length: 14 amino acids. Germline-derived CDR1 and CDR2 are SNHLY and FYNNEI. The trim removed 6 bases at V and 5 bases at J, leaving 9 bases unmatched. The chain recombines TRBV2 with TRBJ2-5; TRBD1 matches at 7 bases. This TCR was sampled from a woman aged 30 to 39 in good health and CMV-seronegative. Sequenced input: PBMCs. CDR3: CASRDRLNRETQYF. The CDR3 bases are TGTGCCAGCAGGGACAGGCTGAATCGCGAGACCCAGTACTTC.